The following is a T cell receptor (beta chain) sequence with its context. The clone's antigen remains unknown. Per-nucleotide qualities are absent, and no much larger clonotype sits a single base away. Each donor gave one peripheral blood draw, about 110 mL on average, collected into heparinised tubes. Naive, central memory, regulatory and stem cell-like memory CD4+ T cells were sorted on a BD FACSAria II using a panel including CD45RO, CCR7, CD25, CD127, CD95 and CD27. A purity above 95% was achieved for all sorted populations. PBMCs were isolated right away by Lymphoprep density gradient centrifugation and were stained directly, without culture. So that batch effects would be minimized, each experiment stained and sorted samples in pairs, pairing one healthy donor with one patient. Trimming at the junction amounts to 5 bases on V and 5 bases on J, and the germline ends lie 21 bases apart. The CDR3 spans 16 residues, from the cysteine through the phenylalanine. CDR3 DNA is the only sequence kept; it has 48 bases, read in frame from the first base. Sequences LNHNV (CDR1) and YYDKDF (CDR2) are obtained from the germline V gene (reference sequence).

The High Capacity cDNA Reverse Transcription Kit was used to reverse transcribe all of the isolated RNA, meaning that expressed TCRB transcripts were what got sequenced. Deep immunoSEQ sequencing was performed on naive, central memory and regulatory T cell samples, with an average of roughly 3.5 million total reads per sample. Sorted cells were lysed in RLT buffer and RNA was extracted with DNase-treated RNeasy Micro or Mini kits, depending on cell number. Each cell subset was processed on its own to prevent cross-contamination, while patient and healthy donor samples were processed together. The immunoSEQ multiplex PCR was used to amplify TCRB sequences from cDNA, yielding 87-bp fragments that span the CDR3 region. Sequencing of the amplicons was done on the Illumina HiSeq platform. Processing in the source paper ran as follows. Synthetic template baselines were used to correct PCR bias computationally, reads within Hamming distance 2 were collapsed together, and singletons that could not be merged were discarded. By aligning reads against IMGT, V, D and J genes, CDR3 length, and insertions or deletions at six rearrangement sites were assigned. Clonotype counts were normalized to sorted cell number within each subset before computing true diversity and Gini coefficients with the tcR R package. The overlap coefficient, calculated on TCRB nucleotide sequences, was used to quantify repertoire sharing. Out-of-frame TCRB sequences from naive cells were analyzed to stand in for the pre-selection repertoire. The immuneACCESS repertoire file appears here via TCRdb, limited to in-frame rearrangements. These files lack a portion of the clones; in checked studies, under half of the deficit traces to unresolved V genes, and the cause of the others is not known. Clone size and the V and J calls come from that table; the DNA yielded D and trimming. This sample is represented by under 250,000 clones; approximately 15% of them were singletons. The ten largest clones capture 0.015% to 0.02% of the sample.

This sample was included in a study of beta chain features in type 1 diabetes (dated by TCRdb to the late 2010s). General notes on the study: Patients and healthy donors did not differ in mean age, gender distribution, total cell number or subset yield. A total of just under 110,000,000 sorted cells were examined across all samples, and RNA yield correlated strongly with the number of cells per subset. The study compared TCRB repertoires of sorted circulating CD4+ T cell subsets between recently diagnosed type 1 diabetes patients and matched healthy donors. Whereas all 30 or so donors provided naive and central memory subsets, regulatory and stem cell-like memory subsets were isolated from just 8 patients and roughly 8 healthy donors.

Paper-wide results and their limitations: In all four CD4+ subsets, TCRB CDR3 length was moderately but significantly shorter in type 1 diabetes patients. PCR might favor shorter templates, but patient and control samples were amplified and corrected together, so any skew would affect both groups equally. Naive, central memory and regulatory TCRB repertoires appeared more similar among patients than among healthy donors. Patients with type 1 diabetes made fewer insertions and deleted more nucleotides at VDJ recombination sites, implying thymic rearrangement abnormalities. Because cDNA rather than genomic DNA was sequenced, highly expressing activated cells could have been over-represented, although no difference in activation and CD3 levels was found between groups. HLA sub-analyses involved small numbers of individuals, so any influence of HLA type on TCRB rearrangement remained unresolved.

This TCR derives from a man younger than 40 with type 1 diabetes. The rearrangement combines TRBV15 with TRBJ2-5, and possibly TRBD1, on 6 matching bases. The sample comprised naive CD4+ T cells from blood. Interpreted using the paper, the cell subset or site label stands for: true naive CD4+ T cells. CDR3 region: CATSRRDKELRETQYF. The nucleotide sequence reads as follows: TGTGCCACCAGCCGCCGGGACAAGGAGCTTCGGGAGACCCAGTACTTC. With all but the CDR3 taken from the reference TRBV15 and TRBJ2-5 genes, the full variable domain is: DAMVIQNPRYQVTQFGKPVTLSCSQTLNHNVMYWYQQKSSQAPKLLFHYYDKDFNNEADTPDNFQSRRPNTSFCFLDIRSPGLGDTAMYLCATSRRDKELRETQYFGPGTRLLVL.